The 21 T cell receptor beta chains below were found in one sample sequenced in a study of blood T cell repertoires in COVID-19. Clones were sequenced by immunoSEQ multiplex PCR, and TCRdb holds only the in-frame ones, with some missing. This table has 250,000 to 400,000 clones, around nine tenths appearing once. The specimen sequenced was PBMCs or T cells enriched from blood (not recorded which). These receptors were collected from a man between 60 and 70 years old who had recovered from COVID-19.

The chain is built from TRBV18 and TRBJ2-3, with 14 bases fitting TRBD2. The ends lost 4 bases at V and 1 base at J; junction bases unmatched: 4. The CDR3 loop spans 17 amino acids. The germline V gene has CDR1 KGHSH and CDR2 LQKENI. CDR3 nucleotide sequence: TGTGCCAGCTCACTCGGGACTAGCGGGAGTGGCACAGATACGCAGTATTTT. Translated, it gives CASSLGTSGSGTDTQYF.

The chain joins TRBV30 to TRBJ1-6; maybe TRBD1 (6 bases). Germline CDR1 and CDR2: GTSNPN and SVGIG (reference sequence). The CDR3 is 15 amino acids. V shed 4 bases and J shed 10 bases, with 20 bases lying between them. CDR3 protein: CAWNFVGGGESPLHF. The CDR3 region has the DNA TGTGCCTGGAACTTCGTCGGGGGGGGCGAATCACCCCTCCACTTT. Drawing the rest from reference TRBV30 and TRBJ1-6, the complete variable domain is SQTIHQWPATLVQPVGSPLSLECTVEGTSNPNLYWYRQAAGRGLQLLFYSVGIGQISSEVPQNLSASRPQDRQFILSSKKLLLSDSGFYLCAWNFVGGGESPLHFGNGTRLTVT.

The chain recombines TRBV5-6 with TRBJ1-2, with a possible D match to TRBD1 (5 bases). Germline values: CDR1 SGHDT, CDR2 YYEEEE. V lost 4 bases, J lost 4 bases, and 14 bases lay in between. The CDR3 length is 14 residues. CDR3 sequence: CASSRAGGIYGYTF. Here the CDR3 DNA reads TGTGCCAGCAGCAGGGCGGGGGGGATCTATGGCTACACCTTC.

The chain combines TRBV2 with TRBJ2-2; TRBD1 might be the D (6 bases). Germline V CDR1 and CDR2: SNHLY, FYNNEI. V lost 4 bases and J lost 2, with 11 bases in between. The CDR3 has 15 residues. For the CDR3, the DNA is TGTGCCAGCAGTGTACAGGGTTCCAACACCGGGGAGCTGTTTTTT. Translation: CASSVQGSNTGELFF.

The chain employs TRBV5-1 and TRBJ2-3; the D is unclear. V lost 4 bases, J lost 2 bases, and 11 bases lay in between. The CDR3 is 14 amino acids. Looked up from germline, CDR1 is SGHRS and CDR2 is YFSETQ. Written as DNA, the CDR3 is TGCGCCAGCAGCCCGGTGGTGTTCACAGATACGCAGTATTTT. Translating gives CASSPVVFTDTQYF.

This chain links TRBV4-2 with TRBJ2-5; D remains ambiguous. The V end lost 0 bases, the J end lost 5 bases, and 13 bases lay between the germline ends. Germline CDR1 is LGHNA and CDR2 is YNFKEQ. The CDR3 is 15 residues long. The CDR3 DNA reads TGTGCCAGCAGCCAAGAGATCGGGTCGTGGGAGACCCAGTACTTC. Its protein product is CASSQEIGSWETQYF.

This sequence joins TRBV15 and TRBJ1-1, with unresolved D. Trimming took off 1 base at V and 0 bases at J, with 6 bases between the two ends. Germline V CDR1 and CDR2: LNHNV, YYDKDF (reference sequence). The CDR3 runs to 14 residues. The CDR3 is CATSRGGLNTEAFF. The CDR3 coding sequence is TGTGCCACCAGCAGAGGCGGGCTGAACACTGAAGCTTTCTTT. Supplemented by reference TRBV15 and TRBJ1-1, the full variable domain reads DAMVIQNPRYQVTQFGKPVTLSCSQTLNHNVMYWYQQKSSQAPKLLFHYYDKDFNNEADTPDNFQSRRPNTSFCFLDIRSPGLGDTAMYLCATSRGGLNTEAFFGQGTRLTVV.

This chain links TRBV19 with TRBJ1-5; D may be TRBD1 (5 bases). Trimming cost V 3 bases and J 0 bases, with 21 bases left between them. The germline V gene encodes CDR1 LNHDA and CDR2 SQIVND (reference sequence). The CDR3 loop spans 19 amino acids. In nucleotides, the CDR3 is TGTGCCAGTAGTATTAGTTGGGGACGCGGGGTTCGTAGCAATCAGCCCCAGCATTTT. Translating it yields CASSISWGRGVRSNQPQHF.

The J gene is TRBJ1-1, the V gene TRBV7-9; TRBD1 matches 8 bases. The CDR3 loop spans 13 amino acids. Germline CDR1 SEHNR, CDR2 FQNEAQ (reference sequence). Losses at the gene ends were 4 bases for V and 4 bases for J; bases not matched to a gene: 2. For the CDR3, the DNA is TGTGCCAGCAGCTCAGGGACAGGCACTGAAGCTTTCTTT. Its translation: CASSSGTGTEAFF.

V gene TRBV7-2 combines with J gene TRBJ2-3, with D possibly TRBD2 on 5 matching bases. Germline values: CDR1 SGHTA, CDR2 FQGNSA. V lost 5 bases to trimming and J lost 3 bases, with 12 bases between them. The CDR3 has 14 amino acids. This CDR3 is CASSPFRGTDTQYF. The CDR3 DNA is TGTGCCAGCAGCCCCTTCCGAGGGACAGATACGCAGTATTTT.

This sequence joins TRBV5-1 and TRBJ2-1, with TRBD1 identical over 9 bases. Germline V lookup: CDR1 SGHRS, CDR2 YFSETQ. This CDR3 has 15 amino acids. The trim removed 3 bases at V and 4 bases at J, leaving 5 bases unmatched. CDR3 region: CASSSRQGGYNEQFF. The CDR3 nucleotides read TGCGCCAGCAGCTCACGACAGGGGGGGTACAATGAGCAGTTCTTC.

This rearrangement joins TRBV15 to TRBJ1-4; D possibly corresponds to TRBD1 (6 bases). In germline, CDR1 is LNHNV, CDR2 YYDKDF (reference sequence). This CDR3 has 16 amino acids. V lost 4 bases and J 3 bases, leaving 15 bases between the germline ends. The chain's CDR3 is CATSTGTQGANEKLFF. DNA for the CDR3: TGTGCCACCAGCACAGGAACACAGGGAGCTAATGAAAAACTGTTTTTT.

The genes are TRBV2 and TRBJ1-1; D gene ambiguous. The V end was cut by 4 bases, the J end by 1 base, with 4 bases between. Looked up from germline, CDR1 is SNHLY and CDR2 is FYNNEI. The CDR3 has 12 amino acids. The CDR3 protein is CASSVQNTEAFF. The DNA of the CDR3 is TGTGCCAGCAGTGTTCAGAACACTGAAGCTTTCTTT.

The rearrangement links TRBV6-1 to TRBJ1-2; maybe TRBD1 (6 bases). The V end lost 2 bases, the J end lost 2 bases, and 12 bases lay between the germline ends. Germline V CDR1 and CDR2: MNHNS, SASEGT. The CDR3 has 15 residues. In DNA, the CDR3 is TGTGCCAGCAGTGAATTTGGGGGGGCCAACTATGGCTACACCTTC. Residues: CASSEFGGANYGYTF.

The chain joins TRBV7-3 to TRBJ2-3; TRBD2 matches 12 bases. The ends lost 3 bases at V and 3 bases at J; junction bases unmatched: 4. The CDR3 totals 16 residues. Germline V gene lookup returns CDR1 SGHTA and CDR2 FQGTGA. CDR3 bases: TGTGCCAGCAGCTTCACCGGGACTAGCGGGACAGATACGCAGTATTTT. This gives the protein CASSFTGTSGTDTQYF.

The chain combines TRBV3-1 (or the pseudogene TRBV3-2) with TRBJ1-6; 7 bases agree with TRBD1. This CDR3 has 15 residues. The germline V gene encodes CDR1 LGHDT and CDR2 YNNKEL (reference sequence). With 4 bases clipped from V and 7 bases from J, the junction kept 7 bases outside the gene matches. This CDR3 is CASSPQTGNNSPLHF. CDR3 nucleotide sequence: TGTGCCAGCAGCCCTCAGACAGGGAACAATTCACCCCTCCACTTT.

The rearrangement joins TRBV6-1 to TRBJ2-1; D might be TRBD2 (5 bases). The CDR3 consists of 17 residues. CDR1 and CDR2 (germline): MNHNS, SASEGT. Trimming took 1 base from V and 0 from J, leaving 13 bases between them. The CDR3 sequence: CASSEVYLGSSYNEQFF. In DNA form, the CDR3 reads TGTGCCAGCAGTGAAGTCTACTTAGGGAGCTCCTACAATGAGCAGTTCTTC.

This sequence joins TRBV29-1 and TRBJ2-7; TRBD2 is a possible D gene (5 bases). Germline lookup yields CDR1 SQVTM and CDR2 ANQGSEA. The CDR3 is made up of 13 amino acids. V was pared by 0 bases and J by 2 bases, with 8 bases between. The CDR3 sequence is CSVEDVGAYEQYF. DNA for the CDR3: TGCAGCGTTGAAGATGTCGGGGCCTACGAGCAGTACTTC.

This clone was seen only once. The identical CDR3 is also encoded by other nucleotide sequences in the sample. The V and J genes are TRBV2 and TRBJ2-7; a weak D match, TRBD1 (5 bases). This CDR3 contains 14 residues. V lost 4 bases and J 0 bases, leaving 10 bases between the germline ends. Germline V gene lookup returns CDR1 SNHLY and CDR2 FYNNEI. The CDR3 nucleotides are TGTGCCAGCAGTGTTTACAGGAGCTCCTACGAGCAGTACTTC. This codes for CASSVYRSSYEQYF.

This clone has a handful of counts. The V gene is TRBV7-2, the J gene TRBJ1-6; no definite D call. The CDR3 totals 15 residues. The germline V gene has CDR1 SGHTA and CDR2 FQGNSA. V dropped 1 base and J dropped 8 bases, with 12 bases sitting between them. CDR3 sequence (DNA): TGTGCCAGCAGCTTAGTGGCGGAGGTTGATTCACCCCTCCACTTT. It translates to CASSLVAEVDSPLHF.

The chain couples TRBV5-1 to TRBJ1-1, with a tentative D call TRBD1 (6 bases). The CDR3 length is 15 residues. The germline gives CDR1 SGHRS, CDR2 YFSETQ. V shed 0 bases and J shed 8 bases, with 17 bases lying between them. DNA of the CDR3: TGCGCCAGCAGCTTGGAAGGCAGGGGAGAAGCGGAAGCTTTCTTT. This gives the protein CASSLEGRGEAEAFF.